This T cell receptor beta chain was sequenced during a study of T cells after yellow fever vaccination. Background on the study: The authors prepared low-cell-number fractions using SMART-Seq v4 Ultra Low Input. Study conclusions and caveats: It was a small share of clonotypes that appeared in both CD4 and CD8 compartments. Abundant clonotypes from the bulk population could have been carried over as contaminants into FACS-sorted repertoires.

The CDR3 is 15 residues long. V was trimmed by 1 base and J by 9 bases, leaving 16 bases between them. Germline values: CDR1 LGHDT, CDR2 YNNKEL (reference sequence). MiXCR was run by TCRdb on the 5' RACE reads, yielding one entry per CDR3 protein. The sample lists about 580,000 distinct CDR3 sequences; about 17% were seen once. Details on this clonotype: What it recognizes is unknown.

The sequence derives from a man between 18 and 29 years old who received the YFV17D yellow fever vaccine. The specimen was PBMCs, collected around 5 days after the first yellow fever vaccination. The chain is built from TRBV3-1 and TRBJ2-1; a weak D match, TRBD2 (7 bases). The CDR3 sequence is CASSQGGGGDSEQFF. CDR3 sequence (DNA): TGTGCCAGCAGCCAAGGAGGAGGGGGGGATAGTGAGCAGTTCTTC.